This note documents a single T cell receptor beta chain sequence. Which antigen it targets is not known. One base away there is no much larger clone; base qualities are not given. The CDR3 starts with the cysteine, ends with the phenylalanine, and has 15 residues. Left in the record is the CDR3 DNA by itself, 45 bases read in frame from the first base. Trimming costs V 0 bases and J 0 bases, and their ends lie 12 bases apart. From the germline V gene (reference sequence), CDR1 is GTSNPN and CDR2 is SVGIG. The record originates from a study of memory CD4+ T cells and cytomegalovirus serostatus (dated by TCRdb to 2018 to 2020). Turning to the overall study: A total of 33 healthy Belgian adults, of whom 9 were CMV seropositive and roughly 24 were CMV seronegative, were included in the cohort. CD4+ memory TCRbeta repertoires of a Belgian cohort with known cytomegalovirus serostatus were sequenced in order to replicate a published TCR-based CMV serostatus classifier. Study-level results and caveats: The results were read as suggesting that the CMV-associated TCR signature is, for the most part, present in the CD4+ memory repertoire. Unlike the original study, which covered naive and memory CD4+ and CD8+ populations, the Belgian study sequenced only CD4+CD45RO+ memory cells. On the Belgian cohort, the classifier built on the original framework reached a median bootstrapped AUC of almost 0.96, with a 95% CI of 0.76-1.00. For predicting CMV serostatus, the median bootstrapped AUC was 0.95 using the original framework and about 0.9 using a US-trained random forest. Among the 150 to 200 previously reported CMV-associated TCRbeta sequences, 67 showed up in the CD4+ memory repertoires, with each one found in between one and five individuals.

The Quick-DNA Microprep Kit was used to extract genomic DNA from the sorted cells. Amplification of TCRbeta DNA was done with the immunoSEQ hsTCRbeta kit, following the protocol from the manufacturer. TCRbeta libraries were sequenced on an Illumina MiSeq instrument. In the original analysis: Once out-of-frame sequences had been removed, 2,204,828 distinct TCRbeta sequences were left, which works out to an average of approximately 63,000 per individual. Each individual was scored according to the count of roughly 160 previously reported CMV-associated TCRbeta sequences and the total productive distinct TCRbeta count. A beta-binomial model was reimplemented in Python, and scikit-learn random forests with default parameters were trained on data from the US cohort. Classifier performance on the Belgian cohort was summarized as median AUC with percentile confidence intervals over 10,000 bootstrap iterations. TCRdb took this table from immuneACCESS and kept in-frame rearrangements with V and J called. Such tables lack part of the clones; where checked against another copy, unresolved V genes explain under half of the gap, and the rest is unexplained. That table furnishes V, J and clone size, whereas the DNA furnished D and trimming. For this sample there are 48,000 or so clones; roughly 73% appear just once. Jointly, the top ten make up about 0.8% of the sample.

Single viable CD3+CD4+CD8-CD45RO+ cells were sorted as memory CD4+ T cells on a FACSAria II. To determine CMV serostatus, a Roche Elecsys assay was used that detects serum IgG against CMV pp150, pp28, p38 and p52. Once the samples were thawed, total CD4+ T cells were enriched through positive selection using CD4 magnetic microbeads. Samples originated from another study that specifically interrogated the CD4+ T cell memory repertoire. Peripheral blood mononuclear cells were isolated and cryopreserved following standard operating procedures; serum was stored at -80 °C. CD3-PerCP (BW264/56), CD4-APC (RPA-T4), CD45RO-PE (UCHT1) and CD8-Pacific Orange (3B5) antibodies were used for staining, and non-viable cells were excluded with Sytox blue.

The chain couples TRBV30 to TRBJ2-7; matching of 6 bases hints at TRBD1 as the D gene. This sequence originates from an adult in good health and CMV-seronegative. The specimen sequenced was memory CD4+ T cells from blood. The CDR3 loop reads CAWSVGLDSSYEQYF. The nucleotide sequence reads TGTGCCTGGAGTGTCGGGCTGGACAGCTCCTACGAGCAGTACTTC.